What follows is one TCR beta chain and its context. Antigen specificity is unknown. The data were produced by immunoSEQ multiplex PCR, yet TCRdb's version contains in-frame clones alone and is incomplete. The sample contains thousands of clones, roughly 70% of which appear only once. This record belongs to a study of somatic mutations in cytotoxic T cells in rheumatoid arthritis. Findings and caveats of the study: A significant difference in CD8+ T-cell clonality was not found between rheumatoid arthritis patients and age-matched healthy controls. For about an eighth of the roughly 60 patients, a single CD8+ clone accounted for more than 20% of CD8+ cells. Rising age went with increasing CD8+ clonality in rheumatoid arthritis patients; healthy controls showed no such increase.

The CDR3 spans 15 residues. Trimming took off 5 bases at V and 5 bases at J, with 16 bases between the two ends. Germline V gene data show CDR1 as KGHSH and CDR2 as LQKENI. Isolation of CD4+ and CD8+ cells used positive magnetic bead selection, with purity checked by flow cytometry. The chain recombines TRBV18 with TRBJ2-1; D not resolved. Sequencing used CD8+ T cells sorted from blood. This TCR came from a man aged 40-49 years in good health. CDR3 protein: CASSRLDQVDNEQFF. The CDR3 coding sequence is TGTGCCAGCTCAAGATTAGACCAGGTTGACAATGAGCAGTTCTTC.